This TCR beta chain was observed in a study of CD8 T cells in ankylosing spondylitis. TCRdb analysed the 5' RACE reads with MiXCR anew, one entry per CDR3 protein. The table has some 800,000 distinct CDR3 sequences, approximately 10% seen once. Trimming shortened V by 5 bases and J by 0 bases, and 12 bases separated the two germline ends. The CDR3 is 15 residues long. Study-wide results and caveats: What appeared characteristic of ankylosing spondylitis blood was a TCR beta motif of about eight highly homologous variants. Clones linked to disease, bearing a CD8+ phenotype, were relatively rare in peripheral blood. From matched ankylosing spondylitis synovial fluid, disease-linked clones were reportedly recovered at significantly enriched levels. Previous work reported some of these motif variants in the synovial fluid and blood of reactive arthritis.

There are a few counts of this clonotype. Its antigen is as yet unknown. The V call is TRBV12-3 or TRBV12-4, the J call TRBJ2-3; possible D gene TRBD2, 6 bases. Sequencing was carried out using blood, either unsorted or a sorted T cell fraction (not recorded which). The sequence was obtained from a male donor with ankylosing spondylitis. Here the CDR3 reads CASSRERYSTDTQYF. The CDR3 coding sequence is TGTGCCAGCAGTCGGGAGCGGTATAGCACAGATACGCAGTATTTT.